The clone carrying this T cell receptor beta chain was counted many times. To make TCR beta libraries, researchers used iRepertoire HTBI primers and Arm-PCR of CDR3 regions. Each CDR3 protein is one row after TCRdb ran MiXCR on the multiplex PCR reads. The sample gives 400,000 to 550,000 distinct CDR3 sequences, just under 15% of which show up once; about a sixth is in the top ten. Germline lookup yields CDR1 DFQATT and CDR2 SNEGSKA (reference sequence). This CDR3 is built from 15 residues. Trimming left V 6 bases short and J 2 bases short, with 17 bases between. The data were taken from a study of regulatory T cells in long-lasting Graves disease. Time point: newly diagnosed GD, antithyroid drugs for less than 3 months. RNA isolated from PBMCs was used to make the TCR library. These data were likewise used in another study, on T cells in Graves' hyperthyroidism and ophthalmopathy. From that study: HTBI primers were used for first-round RT-PCR of the TCR CDR3.

The source was peripheral blood mononuclear cells (PBMCs), collected at new diagnosis, from a patient treated with antithyroid drugs. This chain uses TRBV20-1 with TRBJ2-1; D possibly corresponds to TRBD2 (5 bases). The receptor comes from a woman aged 25 to 39 with Graves disease. In DNA, the CDR3 is TGCAGTGCCCAGAGGGCTAGCTGGCCCTACAATGAGCAGTTCTTC. Translating it yields CSAQRASWPYNEQFF.